This entry features one T cell receptor (beta chain) sequence. The antigen is unknown. The sample comes from a study of vaccination and CD4 T cells after COVID-19. Study-wide background: The post-COVID sampling time was a median about 100 days after diagnosis, ranging from 35 to 161. After vaccination, three convalescent patients were sampled at day 14 and at days 161 to 241.

Germline values: CDR1 MNHEY, CDR2 SMNVEV (reference sequence). J gave up 6 bases and V 6 bases, and 5 bases lay outside the gene matches. The CDR3 has 13 residues. Sequencing of DNA taken from cultured CD4+ T cells relied on the Oncomine TCR Beta short-read assay. In TCRdb, the PCR reads were re-called with MiXCR into one record per CDR3 protein. The sample lists about 25,000 distinct CDR3 sequences, 36% occurring once. Stated time point: late sampling 161 to 241 days after vaccination in a few convalescent patients. Indicated treatment: roughly 10-day PBMC culture with coronavirus spike peptide pools or control peptides (ViraFEST assay). Days 3 and 7 saw half the medium swapped for fresh IL-2 medium. Broader study findings: Vaccine-specific clones numbering 304 of 307 showed spike mono-reactivity in convalescent patients.

The chain uses TRBV27 and TRBJ2-7; 10 bases match TRBD2. This specimen consisted of CD4+ T cells from blood, cultured in vitro, obtained about 7 months after SARS-CoV-2 vaccination. The origin of this receptor is a human donor who had recovered from COVID-19. In DNA, the CDR3 is TGTGCCAGCAGGGTTAGCGGGAGGAGCGAGCAGTACTTC. Its translation: CASRVSGRSEQYF.